Following are 28 T cell receptor beta chains from one sample sequenced in a study of T cell repertoires in cytomegalovirus infection. In TCRdb, the reads were re-called with MiXCR into one record per CDR3 protein. Counted here are 200,000 to 300,000 distinct CDR3 sequences, around 6.4% occurring once; the ten biggest clones make up around 6%. The material sequenced was PBMCs. The receptors originated from a human donor in good health (CMV status not recorded). Some clones in this sample may be carry-over from other donors' samples.

The sample holds many counts of this clonotype. The chain has TRBV6-2 or TRBV6-3 and TRBJ2-3, with 7 bases lining up with TRBD2. Germline V CDR1 and CDR2: MNHEY, SVGEGT. V shed 8 bases, J shed 2 bases, and the junction held 7 bases outside the gene matches. CDR3 length: 14 amino acids. CDR3 nucleotide sequence: TGTGCCAGCCACGGGACTAAAAACACAGATACGCAGTATTTT. It is translated as CASHGTKNTDTQYF.

This clonotype showed up many times. J is TRBJ2-7 and V is TRBV5-5, with D tentatively TRBD1 or TRBD2 (6 bases each). The CDR3 is 14 amino acids. CDR1 is SGHKS and CDR2 is YYEKEE in the germline V gene (reference sequence). V gave up 5 bases and J gave up 5 bases, with 17 bases separating them. The CDR3 protein is CASRKQGTGDEQYF. CDR3 DNA sequence: TGTGCCAGCAGAAAACAGGGCACGGGGGACGAGCAGTACTTC.

There are a few counts of this clonotype. This sequence joins TRBV19 and TRBJ2-1; maybe TRBD2 (7 bases). The V end lost 8 bases, the J end lost 9 bases, and 20 bases lay between the germline ends. CDR1 and CDR2 from the germline V gene are LNHDA and SQIVND (reference sequence). The CDR3 loop spans 14 amino acids. Written as DNA, the CDR3 is TGTGCCAGTCCCTCCCCGAGGGGAGGGGGTGAGCAGTTCTTC. Its protein is CASPSPRGGGEQFF.

At least ten counts were recorded for this clonotype. V and J are TRBV4-3 and TRBJ2-1; TRBD2 agrees at 9 bases. CDR1 is LGHNA, CDR2 YSLEER, per germline. CDR3 length: 17 residues. The V segment lost 1 base and the J segment 1 base; nucleotides outside the gene matches: 5. The CDR3: CASSQAGLAGSYNEQFF. CDR3 in DNA: TGCGCCAGCAGCCAAGCGGGGCTAGCGGGGTCCTACAATGAGCAGTTCTTC.

Many counts were recorded for this clonotype. The rearrangement links TRBV7-9 to TRBJ2-7, with 10 bases that match TRBD2. This CDR3 is 18 amino acids long. The germline gives CDR1 SEHNR, CDR2 FQNEAQ (reference sequence). Trimming cost V 4 bases and J 3 bases; bases outside gene matches: 15. The CDR3 DNA reads TGTGCCAGCAGCTCCCCGGGGCTAGCGGGGGCCATTTTCTACGAGCAGTACTTC. This encodes CASSSPGLAGAIFYEQYF.

Many counts were recorded for this clonotype. The chain combines TRBV7-2 with TRBJ2-7; weak D call: TRBD1 (5 bases). V was shortened by 5 bases and J by 3 bases, with 17 bases between the two germline ends. The CDR3 is made up of 15 amino acids. Germline lookup yields CDR1 SGHTA and CDR2 FQGNSA. As DNA, the CDR3 is TGTGCCAGCAGCCCCCTCCAGGGCGCCGTCTACGAGCAGTACTTC. It specifies CASSPLQGAVYEQYF.

In its sample, this clonotype was seen many times. The CDR3 nucleotides are TGTGCCAGCAGTTCGACAGGGGTTCTCGAAAAACTGTTTTTT. Residues: CASSSTGVLEKLFF. The chain joins TRBV12-3 or TRBV12-4 to TRBJ1-4; 8 bases fit TRBD1. The length of the CDR3 is 14 residues. The ends lost 4 bases at V and 8 bases at J; junction bases unmatched: 6.

Comment on this clonotype: This may be a read error, as it is one base from a much larger clone. This chain joins TRBV6-2 or TRBV6-3 and TRBJ2-2; D possibly corresponds to TRBD1 (6 bases). The CDR3 spans 15 residues. The ends were cut back, 8 bases at V and 5 bases at J, with 18 bases in the middle. The germline V gene has CDR1 MNHEY and CDR2 SVGEGT. This chain's CDR3 is CASGLDRLKTGELFF. CDR3 in DNA: TGTGCCAGCGGATTGGACAGACTGAAAACCGGGGAGCTGTTTTTT.

This clonotype has at least ten counts. The gene calls are TRBV7-2 and TRBJ2-1; TRBD2 aligns across 11 bases. This CDR3 is built from 15 residues. The V segment lost 3 bases and the J segment 4 bases; nucleotides outside the gene matches: 2. From germline, CDR1 is SGHTA and CDR2 FQGNSA. CDR3: CASSLGLAVYNEQFF. For the CDR3, the DNA is TGTGCCAGCAGCTTGGGACTAGCGGTGTACAATGAGCAGTTCTTC.

At least ten counts were recorded for this clonotype. V usage is TRBV4-3 and J usage is TRBJ2-7; tentative D call: TRBD2 (6 bases). The CDR3 runs 16 residues. V lost 1 base and J lost 3, with 16 bases in between. CDR1 and CDR2 from the germline V gene are LGHNA and YSLEER. CDR3 region: CASSQVAGPMDYEQYF. The DNA for the CDR3 is TGCGCCAGCAGCCAAGTGGCGGGACCTATGGACTACGAGCAGTACTTC.

This clonotype was recorded many times. This sequence joins TRBV5-5 and TRBJ2-7; D is ambiguous. CDR1 SGHKS and CDR2 YYEKEE come from the germline V gene (reference sequence). Trimming stripped 1 base from V and 7 bases from J, with 12 bases between. CDR3 size: 13 residues. CDR3 coding DNA: TGTGCCAGCAGCTTGTTGGGTCCTAGGGAGCAGTACTTC. The encoded protein is CASSLLGPREQYF.

There are many counts of this clonotype. V is TRBV10-2 and J is TRBJ2-7, with 11 bases matching TRBD1. CDR3 size: 14 residues. Germline values: CDR1 WSHSY, CDR2 SAAADI. The trim removed 6 bases at V and 7 bases at J, leaving 8 bases unmatched. CDR3 in amino acids: CASRVGTGGSEQYF. The CDR3, as DNA: TGCGCCAGCAGAGTCGGGACAGGGGGGTCTGAGCAGTACTTC.

This clonotype was detected many times. V and J are TRBV7-2 and TRBJ2-1, with D possibly matching TRBD2 (6 bases). The CDR3 totals 15 residues. V was trimmed by 3 bases and J by 4 bases, leaving 13 bases between them. CDR1 and CDR2 from the germline V gene are SGHTA and FQGNSA. CDR3 residues: CASSLRRGIYNEQFF. DNA of the CDR3: TGTGCCAGCAGCTTGAGGCGGGGAATTTACAATGAGCAGTTCTTC.

The CDR3 protein is CAWGIENEKLFF. The CDR3 DNA reads as TGTGCCTGGGGGATAGAAAATGAAAAACTGTTTTTT. V is TRBV30 and J is TRBJ1-4; D remains unclear. Trimming stripped 5 bases from V and 5 bases from J, with 9 bases between. Germline loops: CDR1 GTSNPN, CDR2 SVGIG (reference sequence). CDR3 length: 12 amino acids.

This clonotype appeared many times. The rearrangement uses TRBV6-2 or TRBV6-3 and TRBJ2-3; TRBD2 agrees at 9 bases. The germline CDR1 and CDR2 sequences are MNHEY and SVGEGT. Losses at the gene ends were 6 bases for V and 2 bases for J; bases not matched to a gene: 12. The CDR3 has 17 residues. CDR3 sequence reads: CASSLAYAGGSTDTQYF. CDR3 in DNA: TGTGCCAGCAGCTTAGCCTACGCGGGGGGGTCCACAGATACGCAGTATTTT.

Ten or more counts support this clonotype. The genes are TRBV28 and TRBJ1-1; 8 bases are a match to TRBD1. V trimming: 7 bases; J trimming: 5 bases; junction bases outside the gene matches: 6. CDR3 length: 13 amino acids. CDR1 and CDR2 from the germline V gene are MDHEN and SYDVKM. The CDR3: CASNEDRGTEAFF. CDR3 nucleotides: TGTGCCAGCAACGAAGACAGGGGAACTGAAGCTTTCTTT.

Ten or more counts support this clonotype. The chain combines TRBV4-3 with TRBJ1-4, with D perhaps TRBD1 (5 bases). Looked up from germline, CDR1 is LGHNA and CDR2 is YSLEER. CDR3 size: 17 residues. Trimming left V 3 bases short and J 8 bases short, with 22 bases between. The CDR3 is CASSHKPTGTVGEKLFF. DNA of the CDR3: TGCGCCAGCAGCCACAAACCTACCGGGACGGTGGGGGAAAAACTGTTTTTT.

This clonotype was counted ten times or more. The germline gene is not matched at one end of the junction; a read error may be the cause. The chain carries TRBV23-1 and TRBJ2-5, with a weak D call TRBD1 (6 bases). TRBV23-1 is flagged as an ORF with uncertain function. This CDR3 has 9 amino acids. CDR3 amino acids: CASQGRGGF. CDR3 coding DNA: TGCGCCAGCCAGGGCAGGGGCGGCTTC.

Only a few counts were recorded for this clonotype. This chain joins TRBV9 and TRBJ2-5; 7 bases line up with TRBD1. V trimming: 1 base; J trimming: 5 bases; junction bases outside the gene matches: 5. Germline V CDR1 and CDR2: SGDLS, YYNGEE. This CDR3 is 14 amino acids long. CDR3 sequence reads: CASSVTDRAETQYF. DNA of the CDR3: TGTGCCAGCAGCGTAACTGACAGGGCGGAGACCCAGTACTTC.

This clonotype was seen at least ten times. In DNA form, the CDR3 reads TGTGCCAGCAGTTTATCCGGGACAGGGGGCGGACTAAGGCCGTTCTTC. Protein sequence: CASSLSGTGGGLRPFF. This chain links TRBV28 with TRBJ2-1; 12 positions agree with TRBD1. The length of the CDR3 is 16 residues. The junction had 13 bases not matched to a gene; V was cut back by 1 base and J by 15 bases. Germline V lookup: CDR1 MDHEN, CDR2 SYDVKM.

This clonotype has a count of ten or more. The chain combines TRBV7-2 with TRBJ2-3, with TRBD2 identical over 8 bases. The CDR3 has 16 amino acids. V trimming: 3 bases; J trimming: 6 bases; junction bases outside the gene matches: 11. Germline assignment: CDR1 SGHTA and CDR2 FQGNSA. The CDR3 loop is CASSFSGGPVTDTQYF. CDR3 coding DNA: TGTGCCAGCAGCTTTTCGGGGGGGCCAGTGACGGATACGCAGTATTTT. Filled out from reference TRBV7-2 and TRBJ2-3, the complete variable domain reads GAGVSQSPSNKVTEKGKDVELRCDPISGHTALYWYRQSLGQGLEFLIYFQGNSAPDKSGLPSDRFSAERTGGSVSTLTIQRTQQEDSAVYLCASSFSGGPVTDTQYFGPGTRLTVL.

This clonotype was counted ten times or more. The chain combines TRBV7-2 with TRBJ1-1, with unresolved D. CDR1 and CDR2 (germline): SGHTA, FQGNSA. The CDR3 has 15 amino acids. The V and J ends lost 1 base and 2 bases respectively, with 11 bases between them. CDR3 sequence: CASSLVDPRNTEAFF. CDR3 sequence (DNA): TGTGCCAGCAGCTTAGTGGATCCCAGAAACACTGAAGCTTTCTTT.

This clonotype has just a few counts. V usage is TRBV5-1 and J usage is TRBJ2-7; D might be TRBD1 or TRBD2, each matching 5 bases. The CDR3 runs to 14 residues. V was clipped by 3 bases and J by 6 bases, with 16 bases between them. Germline V gives CDR1 SGHRS, CDR2 YFSETQ. The CDR3 spells CASSWDATGGEQYF. The CDR3 DNA reads as TGCGCCAGCAGCTGGGACGCAACAGGCGGCGAGCAGTACTTC.

This sequence joins TRBV29-1 and TRBJ2-7; D remains ambiguous. The CDR3 is 13 residues long. Deletions cut 3 bases from V and 0 bases from J, with 9 bases between. In germline, CDR1 is SQVTM, CDR2 ANQGSEA. CDR3 in amino acids: CSVEYPVSYEQYF. CDR3 DNA: TGCAGCGTTGAGTATCCAGTCTCCTACGAGCAGTACTTC.

This clonotype has ten or more counts. The V and J genes are TRBV19 and TRBJ1-5; possibly TRBD1 for D (5 bases). Trimming removed 8 bases from V and 0 bases from J, with 17 bases in between. CDR3 length equals 16 residues. Per germline, CDR1 LNHDA and CDR2 SQIVND (reference sequence). The CDR3 spells CASSVQGQYSNQPQHF. The DNA of the CDR3 is TGTGCCAGTTCCGTCCAAGGACAATATAGCAATCAGCCCCAGCATTTT.

Many counts were recorded for this clonotype. The CDR3, as DNA: TGTGCCAGCAGCCGATACTACAGGGCTGGAGGCTACACCTTC. The encoded protein is CASSRYYRAGGYTF. V and J are TRBV7-2 and TRBJ1-2; tentatively, D is TRBD1 (6 bases). Germline loops: CDR1 SGHTA, CDR2 FQGNSA. The CDR3 has 14 residues. The V and J ends lost 5 bases and 8 bases respectively, with 18 bases between them.

This clonotype was counted at least ten times. The CDR3 DNA reads as TGTGCCAGCAGGTGGGGGGCGGGGGGGACCAATGAGCAGTTCTTC. This gives the protein CASRWGAGGTNEQFF. This chain connects TRBV7-2 to TRBJ2-1, with 9 positions matching TRBD2. CDR3 length: 15 amino acids. After removal of 6 bases from V and 6 bases from J, the junction contained 9 bases not matched to a gene. From germline, CDR1 is SGHTA and CDR2 FQGNSA. Together with reference TRBV7-2 and TRBJ2-1, the CDR3 gives the full variable domain: GAGVSQSPSNKVTEKGKDVELRCDPISGHTALYWYRQSLGQGLEFLIYFQGNSAPDKSGLPSDRFSAERTGGSVSTLTIQRTQQEDSAVYLCASRWGAGGTNEQFFGPGTRLTVL.

CDR3 sequence: CASSQDAGGTEAFF. The DNA for the CDR3 is TGTGCCAGCAGCCAAGACGCGGGCGGCACTGAAGCTTTCTTT. The chain carries TRBV3-1 and TRBJ1-1; D uncertain. Per the germline V gene, CDR1 is LGHDT and CDR2 is YNNKEL (reference sequence). The CDR3 runs 14 residues. Trimming took 0 bases from V and 4 from J, leaving 9 bases between them.